What follows are 17 T cell receptor beta chains derived from one specimen sequenced in a study of CD8 T cells in ankylosing spondylitis. TCRdb processed the 5' RACE reads anew with MiXCR; each CDR3 protein has one entry. The table has around 220,000 distinct CDR3 sequences, about a sixth seen once. These receptors' targets are unknown. Study-level points and caveats: Made up of about eight highly homologous variants, a TCR beta motif appeared characteristic of ankylosing spondylitis blood.

Sequences were obtained from blood, either unsorted or a sorted T cell fraction (not recorded which). These receptors were collected from a male donor with ankylosing spondylitis.

This clonotype was observed a handful of times. The chain joins TRBV5-6 to TRBJ2-1, with D perhaps matching TRBD2 (5 bases). V lost 6 bases and J 0 bases, leaving 16 bases between the germline ends. Germline CDR1 SGHDT, CDR2 YYEEEE. The CDR3 contains 16 residues. CDR3 protein: CASTGSSSGSYNEQFF. CDR3 DNA: TGTGCCAGCACCGGCAGCTCCAGCGGCTCCTACAATGAGCAGTTCTTC.

This clonotype occurred a few times. The V gene is TRBV11-2, the J gene TRBJ2-1; no clear D. CDR3 length: 13 amino acids. Germline loops: CDR1 SGHAT, CDR2 FQNNGV. The V and J ends lost 3 bases and 7 bases respectively, with 10 bases between them. CDR3 amino acids: CASSFFRFNEQFF. In DNA form, the CDR3 reads TGTGCCAGCAGCTTCTTTCGATTTAATGAGCAGTTCTTC. Filled out from reference TRBV11-2 and TRBJ2-1, the complete variable domain reads EAGVAQSPRYKIIEKRQSVAFWCNPISGHATLYWYQQILGQGPKLLIQFQNNGVVDDSQLPKDRFSAERLKGVDSTLKIQPAKLEDSAVYLCASSFFRFNEQFFGPGTRLTVL.

The chain combines TRBV6-2 or TRBV6-3 with TRBJ1-1; D not certain. The CDR3 sequence is 16 residues long. Germline V gene data show CDR1 as MNHEY and CDR2 as SVGEGT. The V gene lost 5 bases and the J gene lost 5 bases, with 21 bases spanning the gap. CDR3 in DNA: TGTGCCAGCAGTCCAATCGAGACTAAGATGAGAACTGAAGCTTTCTTT. Translating gives CASSPIETKMRTEAFF.

This clonotype has only a few counts. J is TRBJ2-7 and V is TRBV29-1, with TRBD1 matching over 8 bases. V shed 1 base and J 0 bases; nucleotides not matched to a gene: 8. The CDR3 has 16 residues. Germline CDR1 reads SQVTM; CDR2 reads ANQGSEA. CDR3 coding DNA: TGCAGCGTTGAAGGGGAGACAGGGGCTAGCTCCTACGAGCAGTACTTC. It yields the protein CSVEGETGASSYEQYF.

This clonotype has just a few counts. CDR3 DNA: TGTGCCAGCAGTTTCTCGTCCAATGAGCAGTTCTTC. It specifies CASSFSSNEQFF. The chain combines TRBV12-3 or TRBV12-4 with TRBJ2-1, with D hard to call. The V gene lost 3 bases and the J gene lost 6 bases, with 6 bases spanning the gap. The CDR3 contains 12 residues.

This clonotype occurred many times. The genes are TRBV4-1 and TRBJ1-1, with D unresolved. Trimming shortened V by 4 bases and J by 6 bases, and 15 bases separated the two germline ends. The CDR3 runs 14 residues. CDR1 is MGHRA and CDR2 is YSYEKL in the germline V gene. This chain's CDR3 is CASSLTSSRAEAFF. In nucleotides, the CDR3 is TGCGCCAGCAGCCTGACTAGCTCCCGGGCTGAAGCTTTCTTT.

This clonotype was seen a few times. This chain connects TRBV9 to TRBJ2-7; 7 bases fit TRBD1. V lost 3 bases and J lost 5; bases outside the gene matches: 14. CDR3 length: 16 residues. In germline, CDR1 is SGDLS, CDR2 YYNGEE. The CDR3 region has the DNA TGTGCCAGCAGCGGCCCCAGGGGGAGATTAGAACACGAGCAGTACTTC. This codes for CASSGPRGRLEHEQYF. Using reference TRBV9 and TRBJ2-7 for the parts outside the CDR3, the full variable domain is DSGVTQTPKHLITATGQRVTLRCSPRSGDLSVYWYQQSLDQGLQFLIQYYNGEERAKGNILERFSAQQFPDLHSELNLSSLELGDSALYFCASSGPRGRLEHEQYFGPGTRLTVT.

The chain recombines TRBV6-2 or TRBV6-3 with TRBJ2-3; D unresolved. This CDR3 contains 16 residues. The germline V gene has CDR1 MNHEY and CDR2 SVGEGT. The V gene lost 4 bases and the J gene lost 4 bases, with 18 bases spanning the gap. In DNA form, the CDR3 reads TGTGCCAGCAGTTGGTCGCTGGGCGAGTCAGCAGATACGCAGTATTTT. Its translation: CASSWSLGESADTQYF.

The V call is TRBV10-3, the J call TRBJ1-2, with D perhaps TRBD1 (6 bases). The V end was cut by 7 bases, the J end by 1 base, with 7 bases between. From germline, CDR1 is ENHRY and CDR2 SYGVKD. This CDR3 is built from 12 residues. The CDR3 is CAIKDSNYGYTF. As DNA, the CDR3 is TGTGCCATCAAGGACAGTAACTATGGCTACACCTTC.

V gene TRBV20-1 combines with J gene TRBJ2-7, with 7 bases matching TRBD1. Germline loops: CDR1 DFQATT, CDR2 SNEGSKA (reference sequence). With 5 bases clipped from V and 3 bases from J, the junction kept 13 bases outside the gene matches. This CDR3 is built from 15 residues. CDR3 residues: CSAPAPRDSLYEQYF. CDR3 coding DNA: TGCAGTGCTCCTGCTCCACGGGACAGTCTCTACGAGCAGTACTTC.

This clonotype has only a few counts. The chain carries TRBV6-4 and TRBJ1-1, with D unresolved. The germline CDR1 and CDR2 sequences are MRHNA and SNTAGT. CDR3 length: 13 residues. Deletions cut 6 bases from V and 0 bases from J, with 8 bases between. The CDR3 is CASRSELNTEAFF. The CDR3 bases are TGTGCCAGCAGAAGCGAGCTGAACACTGAAGCTTTCTTT.

In its sample, this clonotype was seen many times. The chain uses TRBV29-1 and TRBJ1-1; D ambiguous. Trimming shortened V by 4 bases and J by 2 bases, and 11 bases separated the two germline ends. CDR1 and CDR2 (germline): SQVTM, ANQGSEA. This CDR3 spans 13 amino acids. CDR3 DNA sequence: TGCAGCGTTGCCCGACCAGAAAACACTGAAGCTTTCTTT. This encodes CSVARPENTEAFF.

This clonotype was observed a handful of times. The chain is built from TRBV27 and TRBJ2-7; TRBD1 matches 9 bases. V lost 0 bases to trimming and J lost 3 bases; unmatched junction nucleotides: 9. CDR3 size: 17 residues. The germline gives CDR1 MNHEY, CDR2 SMNVEV (reference sequence). CDR3 sequence (DNA): TGTGCCAGCAGTTTATCGGGTCCCGGGACAGGGCTCTACGAGCAGTACTTC. This codes for CASSLSGPGTGLYEQYF.

The J gene is TRBJ2-7, the V gene TRBV25-1, with D possibly matching TRBD2 (5 bases). Germline CDR1 and CDR2: MGHDK and SYGVNS. With 1 base removed from V and 4 bases from J, the gap between germline ends came to 8 bases. The CDR3 spans 13 residues. The CDR3 protein is CASSESGGYEQYF. DNA of the CDR3: TGTGCCAGCAGTGAATCGGGCGGGTACGAGCAGTACTTC.

This chain links TRBV7-2 with TRBJ2-3, with TRBD2 identical over 8 bases. The V segment lost 5 bases and the J segment 2 bases; nucleotides outside the gene matches: 9. This CDR3 is 16 amino acids long. Germline-derived CDR1 and CDR2 are SGHTA and FQGNSA. The CDR3 coding sequence is TGTGCCAGCAGCAACCGCGGGGGGCCGCTCACAGATACGCAGTATTTT. Amino acids: CASSNRGGPLTDTQYF.

This clonotype was seen only once. The rearrangement links TRBV7-9 to TRBJ1-4, with D possibly matching TRBD1 (6 bases). The CDR3 contains 15 residues. CDR1 and CDR2 (germline): SEHNR, FQNEAQ (reference sequence). V shed 5 bases and J shed 6 bases, with 16 bases lying between them. The chain's CDR3 is CASSATGYLDEKLFF. CDR3 bases: TGTGCCAGCAGCGCTACAGGGTACCTCGATGAAAAACTGTTTTTT. The variable domain in full, completed from reference TRBV7-9 and TRBJ1-4, reads DTGVSQNPRHKITKRGQNVTFRCDPISEHNRLYWYRQTLGQGPEFLTYFQNEAQLEKSRLLSDRFSAERPKGSFSTLEIQRTEQGDSAMYLCASSATGYLDEKLFFGSGTQLSVL.

The gene calls are TRBV27 and TRBJ2-1; TRBD1 might be the D (6 bases). With 5 bases removed from V and 5 bases from J, the gap between germline ends came to 16 bases. The CDR3 length is 15 residues. Germline CDR1 is MNHEY and CDR2 is SMNVEV (reference sequence). In DNA, the CDR3 is TGTGCCAGCAGTCCATACAGGGAAGAGGACAATGAGCAGTTCTTC. This translates into CASSPYREEDNEQFF.